This T cell receptor (beta chain) was found in a study of blood T cell repertoires in COVID-19. Across the study: T cells, B-cell-depleted T cells, or PBMCs supplied cDNA or gDNA.

CDR3 size: 17 residues. V lost 4 bases, J lost 0 bases, and 9 bases stayed unmatched. CDR1 is MGHDK, CDR2 SYGVNS, per germline. Under the authors' procedure: Reference gene primer amplification gave estimated nucleated cell counts. Some clones are missing from TCRdb's copy, which holds only in-frame ones; the method was immunoSEQ multiplex PCR. D and trimming were read from the DNA, whereas the V and J calls and clone size are those reported in that table. The table shows roughly 330,000 clones, with about 83% occurring only once. The clonotype was recovered from a woman aged 50 to 60 with acute or convalescent COVID-19. Specimen: peripheral blood. The rearrangement links TRBV25-1 to TRBJ2-7; 10 nucleotides align to TRBD2. The CDR3 DNA sequence: TGTGCCAGCAGTGGAGAGCAGGGACTAGCGAGCTCCTACGAGCAGTACTTC. It is translated as CASSGEQGLASSYEQYF.